The clone carrying this T cell receptor (beta chain) occurred many times. The antigen is not known. Each CDR3 protein is one row after TCRdb ran MiXCR on the 5' RACE reads. The table has fewer than 40,000 distinct CDR3 sequences, just under 8% seen once. Between the trimmed V and J ends, which lost 1 base and 2 bases, there was a span of 13 bases. Germline V gene data show CDR1 as LGHNA and CDR2 as YNFKEQ. CDR3 length: 16 amino acids. This sample is drawn from a study of T-cell memory formation after mild COVID-19. Points from the study as a whole: In second-wave clones peaking day 37, SARS-CoV-2 specificity remained unconfirmed. CD4+ contracting clones lay mainly in CM and EM, CD8+ ones in EMRA.

The rearrangement uses TRBV4-2 and TRBJ2-3; either TRBD1 or TRBD2 may supply D (5 bases each). Specimen: PBMCs or a T cell subset sorted from them (not recorded which). The sequence came from a man younger than 35 who had mild COVID-19 (a few samples of this study predate the infection). Cell type and time point are not known. The CDR3 loop is CASSQVAAGATDTQYF. CDR3 in DNA: TGTGCCAGCAGCCAAGTAGCCGCCGGGGCCACAGATACGCAGTATTTT.